Listed here are 32 T cell receptor beta chains from one sample, sequenced in a study of identical twins. TCRdb ran MiXCR on the 5' RACE reads and lists one entry per CDR3 protein. The table has around 1.7 million distinct CDR3 sequences, less than 40% seen once. The sequencing sample was made of cord blood. Every receptor here comes from a newborn girl in good health.

The chain links TRBV4-2 to TRBJ2-3, with D possibly TRBD1 on 6 matching bases. Germline lookup yields CDR1 LGHNA and CDR2 YNFKEQ. V was cut by 1 base and J by 5 bases, with 16 bases left in between. This CDR3 contains 16 residues. The CDR3 loop is CASSQGQNRDRDTQYF. The CDR3, as DNA: TGTGCCAGCAGCCAAGGACAAAACAGGGATCGAGATACGCAGTATTTT.

The chain is built from TRBV19 and TRBJ1-2; no reliable D call. The CDR3 is made up of 13 amino acids. Trimming cost V 6 bases and J 4 bases, with 12 bases left between them. Germline V CDR1 and CDR2: LNHDA, SQIVND (reference sequence). This CDR3 reads CASRVGGPYGYTF. Here the CDR3 DNA reads TGTGCCAGTAGAGTGGGTGGACCCTATGGCTACACCTTC.

The chain couples TRBV10-3 to TRBJ2-3, with a possible D match to TRBD2 (6 bases). Germline-derived CDR1 and CDR2 are ENHRY and SYGVKD. CDR3 length: 17 residues. Trimming shortened V by 0 bases and J by 2 bases, and 15 bases separated the two germline ends. Here the CDR3 DNA reads TGTGCCATCAGTGAGTCGGTACTAGCAAGAAACACAGATACGCAGTATTTT. It codes for CAISESVLARNTDTQYF.

V usage is TRBV9 and J usage is TRBJ2-2; D gene ambiguous. Germline CDR1 reads SGDLS; CDR2 reads YYNGEE. The CDR3 has 14 amino acids. V lost 2 bases and J 2 bases, leaving 7 bases between the germline ends. For the CDR3, the DNA is TGTGCCAGCAGCGTTTGGGAAAACACCGGGGAGCTGTTTTTT. This gives the protein CASSVWENTGELFF.

This clonotype has only a few counts. This chain joins TRBV27 and TRBJ1-2; 9 bases map to TRBD1. With 3 bases clipped from V and 0 bases from J, the junction kept 5 bases outside the gene matches. Germline CDR1 reads MNHEY; CDR2 reads SMNVEV (reference sequence). CDR3 size: 16 residues. The CDR3 is CASSLDRGTANYGYTF. The CDR3 region has the DNA TGTGCCAGCAGTTTGGACAGGGGTACGGCTAACTATGGCTACACCTTC.

This clonotype was seen ten or more times. The gene calls are TRBV27 and TRBJ2-1; D not resolved. Trimming took off 4 bases at V and 6 bases at J, with 7 bases between the two ends. This CDR3 spans 12 amino acids. Germline-derived CDR1 and CDR2 are MNHEY and SMNVEV (reference sequence). In DNA, the CDR3 is TGTGCCAGCAGTTCACTCCGCAATGAGCAGTTCTTC. It encodes CASSSLRNEQFF.

J is TRBJ2-3 and V is TRBV10-2; 11 positions match TRBD2. Germline V gene data show CDR1 as WSHSY and CDR2 as SAAADI. This CDR3 spans 14 amino acids. After removal of 9 bases from V and 6 bases from J, the junction contained 8 bases not matched to a gene. This chain's CDR3 is CASISGGALDTQYF. In nucleotides, the CDR3 is TGCGCCAGTATTAGCGGGGGGGCGTTGGATACGCAGTATTTT.

The J gene is TRBJ1-6, the V gene TRBV3-1, with TRBD1 matching over 7 bases. Germline V gene sequence: CDR1 LGHDT, CDR2 YNNKEL (reference sequence). With 1 base clipped from V and 7 bases from J, the junction kept 4 bases outside the gene matches. The CDR3 contains 15 residues. The CDR3 loop is CASSQAGQTNSPLHF. The CDR3 DNA reads TGTGCCAGCAGCCAAGCGGGACAGACCAATTCACCCCTCCACTTT. Looking up the rest from reference TRBV3-1 and TRBJ1-6 gives the full variable domain: DTAVSQTPKYLVTQMGNDKSIKCEQNLGHDTMYWYKQDSKKFLKIMFSYNNKELIINETVPNRFSPKSPDKAHLNLHINSLELGDSAVYFCASSQAGQTNSPLHFGNGTRLTVT.

This clonotype was found a few times. The chain couples TRBV2 to TRBJ1-4, with D tentatively TRBD1 (5 bases). V was trimmed by 4 bases and J by 8 bases, leaving 20 bases between them. Germline V gene lookup returns CDR1 SNHLY and CDR2 FYNNEI. The CDR3 spans 16 residues. CDR3: CASSGPGTRKREKLFF. The CDR3 DNA reads as TGTGCCAGCAGTGGCCCCGGGACGCGAAAACGGGAAAAACTGTTTTTT.

J is TRBJ2-1 and V is TRBV5-1; 9 nucleotides agree with TRBD1. The J segment lost 6 bases and the V segment lost 7 bases, leaving 11 bases of the junction unmatched. The CDR3 totals 15 residues. CDR1 is SGHRS, CDR2 YFSETQ, per germline. The CDR3 coding sequence is TGCGCCAGCTCAATTATCGGGACAGGGCTCAATGAGCAGTTCTTC. This gives the protein CASSIIGTGLNEQFF.

The V gene is TRBV20-1, the J gene TRBJ1-5; D is unresolved. From germline, CDR1 is DFQATT and CDR2 SNEGSKA (reference sequence). The V gene lost 1 base and the J gene lost 3 bases, with 10 bases spanning the gap. There are 14 residues in the CDR3. The CDR3 here is CSARGQRLNQPQHF. CDR3 coding DNA: TGCAGTGCTAGAGGGCAGCGCCTCAATCAGCCCCAGCATTTT.

V gene TRBV14 combines with J gene TRBJ2-1; tentatively, D is TRBD2 (5 bases). Germline-derived CDR1 and CDR2 are SGHDN and FVKESK. Trimming removed 4 bases at V and 0 bases at J, with 10 bases between. This CDR3 region has 15 residues. CDR3 bases: TGTGCCAGCAGCCGACTCCGGGACTCCTACAATGAGCAGTTCTTC. The encoded protein is CASSRLRDSYNEQFF. The entire variable domain, with the rest obtained from reference TRBV14 and TRBJ2-1, is as follows: EAGVTQFPSHSVIEKGQTVTLRCDPISGHDNLYWYRRVMGKEIKFLLHFVKESKQDESGMPNNRFLAERTGGTYSTLKVQPAELEDSGVYFCASSRLRDSYNEQFFGPGTRLTVL.

The chain carries TRBV6-7 and TRBJ1-2; possibly TRBD1 for D (5 bases). TRBV6-7 counts as an open reading frame of uncertain function. V lost 2 bases and J 4 bases, leaving 11 bases between the germline ends. The CDR3 loop spans 14 amino acids. CDR3 residues: CASSYPQGIYGYTF. CDR3 bases: TGTGCCAGCAGTTACCCCCAGGGCATCTATGGCTACACCTTC.

This clonotype was seen only a few times. The chain joins TRBV7-2 to TRBJ2-7; no clear D gene. Trimming removed 1 base from V and 0 bases from J, with 19 bases in between. Germline V gene sequence: CDR1 SGHTA, CDR2 FQGNSA. The CDR3 spans 18 residues. The chain's CDR3 is CASSLVISVDVTSYEQYF. CDR3 bases: TGTGCCAGCAGCTTAGTTATATCCGTCGACGTTACCTCCTACGAGCAGTACTTC.

This clonotype was seen repeatedly, ten times or more. The J gene is TRBJ1-5, the V gene TRBV10-3; a weak D match, TRBD1 (5 bases). Germline V gene lookup returns CDR1 ENHRY and CDR2 SYGVKD. The CDR3 is 14 amino acids. V was pared by 2 bases and J by 4 bases, with 9 bases between. CDR3 in amino acids: CAISEGARNQPQHF. The CDR3 DNA reads TGTGCCATCAGTGAGGGGGCGCGAAATCAGCCCCAGCATTTT.

This clonotype was detected only once. The chain carries TRBV6-5 and TRBJ2-1; 13 positions agree with TRBD2. Losses at the gene ends were 2 bases for V and 11 bases for J; bases not matched to a gene: 12. Germline CDR1 MNHEY, CDR2 SVGAGI. The CDR3 runs 17 residues. The CDR3 DNA reads as TGTGCCAGCAGTTACATCCCTGCGACTAGCGGGAGGAATAAGCAGTTCTTC. Protein sequence: CASSYIPATSGRNKQFF.

The rearrangement uses TRBV4-1 and TRBJ2-2, with D possibly being TRBD1 (5 bases). The CDR3 loop spans 13 amino acids. CDR1 and CDR2 from the germline V gene are MGHRA and YSYEKL. Deletions cut 6 bases from V and 4 bases from J, with 9 bases between. As DNA, the CDR3 is TGCGCCAGCAGAGGACACCGCACCGGGGAGCTGTTTTTT. Translation: CASRGHRTGELFF.

The chain combines TRBV5-1 with TRBJ2-4, with 7 bases fitting TRBD2. This CDR3 has 15 residues. Per germline, CDR1 SGHRS and CDR2 YFSETQ. V lost 0 bases, J lost 13 bases, and 13 bases stayed unmatched. In nucleotides, the CDR3 is TGCGCCAGCAGCTTGGCGGGAGGATTTAGCAATGAGCAGTACTTC. Amino acids: CASSLAGGFSNEQYF.

The chain joins TRBV20-1 to TRBJ1-2; 8 positions match TRBD1. Germline CDR1 DFQATT, CDR2 SNEGSKA (reference sequence). V trimming: 6 bases; J trimming: 1 base; junction bases outside the gene matches: 4. This CDR3 region has 13 residues. The CDR3 region is CSAPTGDNYGYTF. The CDR3 DNA is TGCAGTGCACCGACAGGGGATAACTATGGCTACACCTTC.

This clonotype was detected only a few times. The chain uses TRBV9 and TRBJ2-7; 11 bases agree with TRBD2. V dropped 0 bases and J dropped 4; count of bases not matched to a gene: 6. This CDR3 is 16 amino acids long. Per the germline V gene, CDR1 is SGDLS and CDR2 is YYNGEE. CDR3: CASSVAGLAGGYEQYF. CDR3 in DNA: TGTGCCAGCAGCGTAGCAGGGCTAGCGGGGGGATACGAGCAGTACTTC.

For this clonotype: An end of the junction differs from the germline gene, which may be a read error. This chain uses TRBV20-1 with TRBJ2-1; D might be TRBD1 or TRBD2, each matching 6 bases. The CDR3 runs 15 residues. Germline-derived CDR1 and CDR2 are DFQATT and SNEGSKA (reference sequence). This CDR3 is CGALTERGAYNEQFF. CDR3 DNA sequence: TGCGGTGCCTTAACGGAAAGGGGGGCGTACAATGAGCAGTTCTTC.

This clonotype was seen at least ten times. The chain is built from TRBV6-6 and TRBJ2-3, with unresolved D. The germline V gene encodes CDR1 MNHNY and CDR2 SVGAGI (reference sequence). The CDR3 spans 12 residues. The ends were cut back, 7 bases at V and 1 base at J, with 6 bases in the middle. CDR3 in DNA: TGTGCCAGCAATCCGGGCACAGATACGCAGTATTTT. This codes for CASNPGTDTQYF.

The chain has TRBV12-5 and TRBJ2-4, with D unclear. The germline V gene has CDR1 LGHNT and CDR2 FRNRAP. The V and J ends lost 2 bases and 2 bases respectively, with 13 bases between them. The CDR3 totals 16 residues. DNA of the CDR3: TGTGCTAGTGGTTTGCTTTGGGTTAGGTCCAAAAACATTCAGTACTTC. This sequence encodes CASGLLWVRSKNIQYF.

Many counts were recorded for this clonotype. The chain joins TRBV28 to TRBJ2-7; 10 bases align to TRBD1. The trim removed 6 bases at V and 0 bases at J, leaving 2 bases unmatched. Germline V gives CDR1 MDHEN, CDR2 SYDVKM. There are 14 residues in the CDR3. The CDR3 is CASRDRGSSYEQYF. Written as DNA, the CDR3 is TGTGCCAGCAGGGACAGGGGGAGCTCCTACGAGCAGTACTTC.

The chain is built from TRBV14 and TRBJ2-1, with 8 bases fitting TRBD2. The CDR3 loop spans 16 amino acids. V gave up 4 bases and J gave up 6 bases; unmatched junction bases: 11. Per germline, CDR1 SGHDN and CDR2 FVKESK. The CDR3 DNA reads as TGTGCCAGCAGCCGGCCTTCTAGCGGGCTAGCCAATGAGCAGTTCTTC. It specifies CASSRPSSGLANEQFF.

The chain couples TRBV9 to TRBJ2-1; D may match TRBD1 or TRBD2 (5 bases each). V gave up 0 bases and J gave up 2 bases, with 12 bases separating them. Germline loops: CDR1 SGDLS, CDR2 YYNGEE. The CDR3 runs to 16 residues. The CDR3 region has the DNA TGTGCCAGCAGCGTAGGAGCCAGGGACCCCTACAATGAGCAGTTCTTC. Its translation: CASSVGARDPYNEQFF.

The rearrangement joins TRBV11-2 to TRBJ2-1, with D possibly TRBD1 on 5 matching bases. Trimming took off 4 bases at V and 8 bases at J, with 18 bases between the two ends. The germline gives CDR1 SGHAT, CDR2 FQNNGV. The CDR3 is made up of 15 amino acids. The CDR3 region has the DNA TGTGCCAGCAGCTCCTTCCCAGGGATAGACGATGAGCAGTTCTTC. Amino acid sequence: CASSSFPGIDDEQFF.

The V gene is TRBV30, the J gene TRBJ1-4; no clear D. Germline V lookup: CDR1 GTSNPN, CDR2 SVGIG (reference sequence). V shed 2 bases and J shed 11 bases, with 12 bases lying between them. The CDR3 is 12 amino acids. Written as DNA, the CDR3 is TGTGCCTGGAGTAGGAAGGCCCCTAAACTGTTTTTT. Translation: CAWSRKAPKLFF.

In its sample, this clonotype was seen once. The gene calls are TRBV12-3 or TRBV12-4 and TRBJ1-1; TRBD1 might be the D (6 bases). The CDR3 contains 16 residues. Trimming took 6 bases from V and 3 from J, leaving 20 bases between them. The chain's CDR3 is CASRNEGGSYDTEAFF. CDR3 DNA: TGTGCCAGCAGAAACGAGGGGGGGTCGTATGACACTGAAGCTTTCTTT.

The table lists this clonotype with a few counts. The V gene is TRBV7-2, the J gene TRBJ2-3, with D perhaps being TRBD1 or TRBD2 (5 bases each). The germline V gene has CDR1 SGHTA and CDR2 FQGNSA. CDR3 length equals 19 residues. Trimming removed 4 bases at V and 3 bases at J, with 26 bases between. The CDR3 here is CASSYSSRIWERGTDTQYF. The CDR3 region has the DNA TGTGCCAGCAGCTACTCTAGCAGAATCTGGGAGAGGGGTACAGATACGCAGTATTTT.

This clonotype was picked up a small number of times. The chain recombines TRBV20-1 with TRBJ2-1; 8 bases fit TRBD2. J gave up 7 bases and V 3 bases, and 11 bases lay outside the gene matches. Germline V gene sequence: CDR1 DFQATT, CDR2 SNEGSKA (reference sequence). The CDR3 covers 15 residues. The CDR3 sequence: CSASAPGLGGNEQFF. The CDR3 nucleotides are TGCAGTGCTAGTGCACCGGGACTAGGAGGGAATGAGCAGTTCTTC.

The genes are TRBV14 and TRBJ2-1, with D tentatively TRBD2 (5 bases). This CDR3 spans 16 amino acids. Trimming shortened V by 1 base and J by 7 bases, and 17 bases separated the two germline ends. The germline V gene encodes CDR1 SGHDN and CDR2 FVKESK. CDR3 DNA: TGTGCCAGCAGCCAAGGACCTAGCTTCATACGTAATGAGCAGTTCTTC. Its translation: CASSQGPSFIRNEQFF.